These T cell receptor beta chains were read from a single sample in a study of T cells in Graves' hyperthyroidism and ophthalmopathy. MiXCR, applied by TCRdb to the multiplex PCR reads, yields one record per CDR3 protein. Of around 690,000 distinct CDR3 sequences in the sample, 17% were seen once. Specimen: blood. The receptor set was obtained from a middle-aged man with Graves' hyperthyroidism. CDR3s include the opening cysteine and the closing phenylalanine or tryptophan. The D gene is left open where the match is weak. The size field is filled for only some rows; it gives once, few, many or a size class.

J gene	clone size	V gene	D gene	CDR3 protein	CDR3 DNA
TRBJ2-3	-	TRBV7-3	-	CASSFGGPADTQYF	TGTGCCAGCAGCTTTGGGGGACCCGCAGATACGCAGTATTTT
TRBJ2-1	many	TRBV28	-	CASSFSGLGSTQFF	TGTGCCAGCAGTTTCTCCGGCCTGGGCTCGACGCAGTTCTTC
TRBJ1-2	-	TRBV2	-	CASSELNYGYTF	TGTGCCAGCAGTGAACTTAACTATGGCTACACCTTC
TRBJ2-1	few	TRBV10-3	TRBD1	CAISPGQYNEQFF	TGTGCCATCAGCCCGGGACAGTACAATGAGCAGTTCTTC
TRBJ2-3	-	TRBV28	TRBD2	CASSLRRTSVRRDTQYF	TGTGCCAGCAGTTTGCGGAGGACTAGCGTAAGAAGAGATACGCAGTATTTT
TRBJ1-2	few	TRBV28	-	CASSPRQYYGYTF	TGTGCCAGCAGTCCCCGACAGTACTATGGCTACACCTTC
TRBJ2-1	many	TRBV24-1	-	CATSDLDGYNEQFF	TGTGCCACCAGTGATTTGGACGGGTACAATGAGCAGTTCTTC
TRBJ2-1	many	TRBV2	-	CASSEEESGSGAYNEQFF	TGTGCCAGCAGTGAAGAGGAGAGCGGTAGCGGCGCATACAATGAGCAGTTCTTC
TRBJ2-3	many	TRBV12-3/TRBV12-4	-	CASSPDQQGSTQYF	TGTGCCAGCAGTCCCGATCAACAGGGTAGCACGCAGTATTTT
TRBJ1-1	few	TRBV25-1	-	CASSEGTEASF	TGTGCCAGCAGTGAAGGCACTGAAGCTTCCTTT
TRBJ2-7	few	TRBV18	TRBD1	CASSPQQGSHEQYF	TGTGCCAGCTCACCACAACAGGGGAGTCACGAGCAGTACTTC
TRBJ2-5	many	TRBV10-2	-	CASSESPGWPETQYF	TGCGCCAGCAGTGAGTCCCCGGGGTGGCCAGAGACCCAGTACTTC
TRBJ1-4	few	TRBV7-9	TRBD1	CASSLARTGWNEKLFF	TGTGCCAGCAGCTTAGCTCGGACAGGATGGAATGAAAAACTGTTTTTT
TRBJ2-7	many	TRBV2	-	CASIDGTQPKDEQYF	TGTGCCAGCATCGATGGGACACAGCCGAAGGACGAGCAGTACTTC
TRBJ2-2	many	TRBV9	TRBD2	CASSVLAGGLRELFF	TGTGCCAGCAGCGTACTAGCGGGAGGATTGAGGGAGCTGTTTTTT